One sample yielded the 30 T cell receptor beta chains listed below, sequenced in a study of vaccination effects on CD4 cells after COVID-19. The table came from immunoSEQ multiplex PCR; TCRdb's copy has only in-frame clones and leaves some out. The sample lists about 24,000 clones; less than 85% were seen once. Their antigen targets remain unknown. Viral peptide pool expansion of antigen-specific CD4+ T cells preceded sequencing in the ViraFEST assay. Upon completion of roughly ten days in culture, CD4+ T cells were isolated. By PCR, the person was confirmed to have had SARS-CoV-2 infection between March and December 2020. The sample consisted of CD4+ T cells from PBMCs cultured with SARS-CoV-2 spike peptides, taken before COVID-19 vaccination. The receptors stem from a human donor who had a prior SARS-CoV-2 infection.

The chain couples TRBV5-1 to TRBJ1-4; D is uncertain. CDR1 SGHRS and CDR2 YFSETQ come from the germline V gene. There are 14 residues in the CDR3. Trimming cost V 4 bases and J 7 bases, with 14 bases left between them. The CDR3: CASSPTAIFEKLFF. DNA of the CDR3: TGCGCCAGCAGCCCGACTGCAATATTTGAAAAACTGTTTTTT.

In its sample, this clone was seen a few times. V and J are TRBV30 and TRBJ1-2; D is ambiguous. The CDR3 spans 14 residues. The ends were cut back, 3 bases at V and 8 bases at J, with 19 bases in the middle. CDR1 is GTSNPN and CDR2 is SVGIG in the germline V gene (reference sequence). The CDR3 is CAWSPGGNLPGYTF. CDR3 bases: TGTGCCTGGAGCCCAGGTGGCAACCTGCCGGGCTACACCTTC.

V gene TRBV19 combines with J gene TRBJ2-3; 7 bases are shared with TRBD2. The CDR3 has 14 amino acids. The trim removed 10 bases at V and 4 bases at J, leaving 11 bases unmatched. Looked up from germline, CDR1 is LNHDA and CDR2 is SQIVND (reference sequence). The chain's CDR3 is CATARRGMADTQYF. CDR3 nucleotide sequence: TGTGCCACTGCAAGGCGGGGGATGGCAGATACGCAGTATTTT.

The chain uses TRBV5-4 and TRBJ1-3; no clear D gene. The CDR3 is 14 amino acids. The germline V and J ends were trimmed by 2 bases and 4 bases, with 10 bases remaining between them. The V gene's germline CDR1 is SGHNT and CDR2 YYREEE (reference sequence). CDR3 coding DNA: TGTGCCAGCAGCTTAAGGGAGGCGGGAAACACCATATATTTT. Translation: CASSLREAGNTIYF. The variable domain in full, completed from reference TRBV5-4 and TRBJ1-3, reads ETGVTQSPTHLIKTRGQQVTLRCSSQSGHNTVSWYQQALGQGPQFIFQYYREEENGRGNFPPRFSGLQFPNYSSELNVNALELDDSALYLCASSLREAGNTIYFGEGSWLTVV.

The V and J genes are TRBV19 and TRBJ2-2; 8 positions match TRBD1. Germline lookup yields CDR1 LNHDA and CDR2 SQIVND (reference sequence). The V gene end was trimmed by 8 bases and the J gene end by 4 bases; junction bases not matched to a gene: 6. CDR3 length: 14 residues. The CDR3 protein is CASSNRGSTGELFF. In DNA form, the CDR3 reads TGTGCCAGTTCAAACAGGGGGAGCACCGGGGAGCTGTTTTTT.

The chain is built from TRBV5-5 and TRBJ2-4; 7 bases are shared with TRBD2. CDR1 and CDR2 (germline): SGHKS, YYEKEE (reference sequence). This CDR3 has 18 amino acids. The J segment lost 0 bases and the V segment lost 0 bases, leaving 9 bases of the junction unmatched. The CDR3 here is CASSLGGLGLLAKNIQYF. CDR3 DNA sequence: TGTGCCAGCAGCTTGGGAGGACTAGGACTCCTAGCCAAAAACATTCAGTACTTC.

The chain couples TRBV7-2 to TRBJ2-7; 8 bases agree with TRBD1. V lost 4 bases, J lost 2 bases, and 7 bases stayed unmatched. The CDR3 is 15 amino acids. Germline V gives CDR1 SGHTA, CDR2 FQGNSA. CDR3: CASSWAGQGPYEQYF. CDR3 coding DNA: TGTGCCAGCAGCTGGGCTGGACAGGGTCCCTACGAGCAGTACTTC.

This chain connects TRBV18 to TRBJ2-5; tentative D call: TRBD2 (5 bases). The CDR3 loop spans 13 amino acids. Germline lookup yields CDR1 KGHSH and CDR2 LQKENI. V was pared by 0 bases and J by 4 bases, with 6 bases between. This CDR3 reads CASSPPGRETQYF. CDR3 coding DNA: TGTGCCAGCTCACCACCGGGGAGAGAGACCCAGTACTTC.

This clone appeared a single time. V usage is TRBV3-1 (or the pseudogene TRBV3-2) and J usage is TRBJ2-5, with 8 nucleotides matching TRBD2. The CDR3 totals 14 residues. V lost 1 base to trimming and J lost 7 bases; unmatched junction nucleotides: 5. Per germline, CDR1 LGHDT and CDR2 YNNKEL (reference sequence). This CDR3 is CASSQGAGVGTQYF. CDR3 sequence (DNA): TGTGCCAGCAGCCAAGGAGCGGGAGTTGGGACCCAGTACTTC.

The rearrangement uses TRBV2 and TRBJ2-5; D is possibly TRBD2 (5 bases). Between the trimmed V and J ends, which lost 6 bases and 0 bases, there was a span of 5 bases. Germline CDR1 and CDR2: SNHLY and FYNNEI. The CDR3 is 12 residues long. The CDR3 sequence is CASRRDQETQYF. In nucleotides, the CDR3 is TGTGCCAGCAGGAGGGACCAAGAGACCCAGTACTTC.

V usage is TRBV4-1 and J usage is TRBJ2-6, with D tentatively TRBD2 (5 bases). The CDR3 has 16 residues. Trimming stripped 4 bases from V and 0 bases from J, with 10 bases between. Germline-derived CDR1 and CDR2 are MGHRA and YSYEKL. The CDR3 nucleotides are TGCGCCAGCAGCCGCAACGAGGGCTCTGGGGCCAACGTCCTGACTTTC. Translation gives CASSRNEGSGANVLTF.

This chain joins TRBV9 and TRBJ1-1; D unresolved. Germline V gene lookup returns CDR1 SGDLS and CDR2 YYNGEE. V lost 5 bases to trimming and J lost 7 bases, with 15 bases between them. This CDR3 has 13 residues. The CDR3 DNA is TGTGCCAGCAGTACCACTCTGTGGGGTGAAGCTTTCTTT. It encodes CASSTTLWGEAFF.

By proportion, this clone is medium-sized. The CDR3 sequence is CASRNTGTGELFF. The CDR3 bases are TGTGCCAGCAGAAATACAGGGACCGGGGAGCTGTTTTTT. The V call is TRBV7-9, the J call TRBJ2-2; possible D gene TRBD1, 6 bases. V gave up 6 bases and J gave up 5 bases, with 10 bases separating them. This CDR3 has 13 residues. Germline V gene lookup returns CDR1 SEHNR and CDR2 FQNEAQ (reference sequence).

The chain is built from TRBV20-1 and TRBJ1-1, with 10 bases matching TRBD1. The CDR3 runs to 11 residues. Trimming took 6 bases from V and 11 from J; bases not matched to a gene: 6. Germline lookup yields CDR1 DFQATT and CDR2 SNEGSKA (reference sequence). The CDR3 sequence: CSARQGAGAFF. CDR3 DNA: TGCAGTGCGCGACAGGGGGCCGGGGCTTTCTTT.

V and J are TRBV30 and TRBJ2-4; TRBD1 might be the D (5 bases). CDR1 GTSNPN and CDR2 SVGIG come from the germline V gene (reference sequence). Trimming left V 0 bases short and J 0 bases short, with 6 bases between. The CDR3 has 14 residues. The CDR3 DNA reads as TGTGCCTGGAGTGTCCAGGGAGCCAAAAACATTCAGTACTTC. The encoded protein is CAWSVQGAKNIQYF.

The V gene is TRBV5-1, the J gene TRBJ1-3; D is undetermined. Germline V lookup: CDR1 SGHRS, CDR2 YFSETQ. The CDR3 covers 15 residues. The V end was cut by 0 bases, the J end by 0 bases, with 7 bases between. CDR3 nucleotide sequence: TGCGCCAGCAGCTTGGCCAGTCGCTCTGGAAACACCATATATTTT. Translation gives CASSLASRSGNTIYF.

V and J are TRBV18 and TRBJ1-5; 7 positions match TRBD1. The CDR3 runs 14 residues. The V and J ends lost 5 bases and 7 bases, in that order; junction bases with no gene match: 8. Germline V gene lookup returns CDR1 KGHSH and CDR2 LQKENI. In DNA form, the CDR3 reads TGTGCCAGCTCAGATACAGGGGAGGAGCAGCCCCAGCATTTT. Its translation is CASSDTGEEQPQHF. The full variable domain, in which reference TRBV18 and TRBJ1-5 provide the parts outside the CDR3, is NAGVMQNPRHLVRRRGQEARLRCSPMKGHSHVYWYRQLPEEGLKFMVYLQKENIIDESGMPKERFSAEFPKEGPSILRIQQVVRGDSAAYFCASSDTGEEQPQHFGDGTRLSIL.

The chain is built from TRBV9 and TRBJ2-1; 9 bases are shared with TRBD2. The CDR3 spans 14 residues. V lost 2 bases and J lost 7; bases outside the gene matches: 4. Per germline, CDR1 SGDLS and CDR2 YYNGEE. CDR3 sequence reads: CASSVSGRNNEQFF. The CDR3 bases are TGTGCCAGCAGCGTCAGCGGGAGGAATAATGAGCAGTTCTTC.

The CDR3 loop reads CASSRIQGASGNTIYF. CDR3 nucleotide sequence: TGCGCCAGCAGCCGCATACAGGGGGCCTCTGGAAACACCATATATTTT. The rearrangement links TRBV4-3 to TRBJ1-3, with TRBD1 matching over 9 bases. Germline V lookup: CDR1 LGHNA, CDR2 YSLEER. Germline trimming cut 4 bases from V and 0 bases from J; bases unmatched to any gene: 4. This CDR3 is built from 16 residues.

This clone occurred a few times. The chain uses TRBV18 and TRBJ2-7; no reliable D call. Trimming shortened V by 2 bases and J by 7 bases, and 9 bases separated the two germline ends. The CDR3 loop spans 12 amino acids. Per germline, CDR1 KGHSH and CDR2 LQKENI. CDR3 coding DNA: TGTGCCAGCTCACCAAGTACGGAAGAGCAGTACTTC. Translated, it gives CASSPSTEEQYF.

J is TRBJ2-5 and V is TRBV7-9; 14 positions match TRBD2. CDR1 and CDR2 (germline): SEHNR, FQNEAQ (reference sequence). The trim removed 5 bases at V and 5 bases at J, leaving 13 bases unmatched. The CDR3 loop spans 18 amino acids. This CDR3 is CASSHGTSGSIGPETQYF. Here the CDR3 DNA reads TGTGCCAGCAGCCACGGGACTAGCGGGAGTATAGGCCCCGAGACCCAGTACTTC.

The chain recombines TRBV2 with TRBJ2-6, with TRBD1 matching 11 bases. J lost 1 base, V lost 8 bases, and 7 bases had no gene match. Germline CDR1 SNHLY, CDR2 FYNNEI. The CDR3 is 17 amino acids. CDR3 loop: CASYPGQGVSGANVLTF. CDR3 nucleotide sequence: TGTGCCAGCTACCCGGGACAGGGGGTATCTGGGGCCAACGTCCTGACTTTC.

The chain links TRBV9 to TRBJ2-7; D may correspond to TRBD1 or TRBD2 (6 bases each). Germline V CDR1 and CDR2: SGDLS, YYNGEE. The CDR3 contains 14 residues. Trimming removed 3 bases from V and 3 bases from J, with 13 bases in between. For the CDR3, the DNA is TGTGCCAGCAGCGCCGGGGGCAGAGACTACGAGCAGTACTTC. This codes for CASSAGGRDYEQYF.

This rearrangement joins TRBV27 to TRBJ1-5, with TRBD1 as a possible D gene (5 bases). V was shortened by 6 bases and J by 3 bases, with 15 bases between the two germline ends. The CDR3 is 15 residues long. Looked up from germline, CDR1 is MNHEY and CDR2 is SMNVEV (reference sequence). CDR3 sequence: CASSPLVGVNQPQHF. CDR3 in DNA: TGTGCCAGCAGCCCCCTAGTGGGGGTCAATCAGCCCCAGCATTTT.

The chain has TRBV3-1 (or the pseudogene TRBV3-2) and TRBJ2-2; tentatively, D is TRBD1 or TRBD2 (5 bases each). In germline, CDR1 is LGHDT, CDR2 YNNKEL (reference sequence). CDR3 length: 22 residues. Between the trimmed V and J ends, which lost 1 base and 6 bases, there was a span of 33 bases. CDR3 sequence (DNA): TGTGCCAGCAGCCAAGTTGGGTCTTCCTCAAGGGACGCATGGTTTATCGCCGGGGAGCTGTTTTTT. Translating it yields CASSQVGSSSRDAWFIAGELFF.

This chain uses TRBV9 with TRBJ1-5; 7 positions match TRBD1. This CDR3 region has 15 residues. Germline V gives CDR1 SGDLS, CDR2 YYNGEE. The ends lost 2 bases at V and 6 bases at J; junction bases unmatched: 8. DNA for the CDR3: TGTGCCAGCAGCGTTACCGACAGGGTAGGTCAGCCCCAGCATTTT. Protein sequence: CASSVTDRVGQPQHF.

The genes are TRBV30 and TRBJ1-2; D gene ambiguous. In germline, CDR1 is GTSNPN, CDR2 SVGIG (reference sequence). V was shortened by 0 bases and J by 6 bases, with 11 bases between the two germline ends. There are 13 residues in the CDR3. CDR3 region: CAWSVIGYHGYTF. CDR3 DNA: TGTGCCTGGAGTGTTATAGGGTATCATGGCTACACCTTC.

This rearrangement joins TRBV3-1 (or the pseudogene TRBV3-2) to TRBJ1-2; maybe TRBD1 (5 bases). CDR1 is LGHDT and CDR2 is YNNKEL in the germline V gene (reference sequence). The germline V and J ends were trimmed by 2 bases and 8 bases, with 30 bases remaining between them. This CDR3 contains 19 residues. CDR3 in amino acids: CASSQLRFTGTSGSGGYTF. CDR3 sequence (DNA): TGTGCCAGCAGCCAACTACGCTTTACGGGGACCTCGGGGAGTGGGGGCTACACCTTC.

J is TRBJ1-1 and V is TRBV3-1 (or the pseudogene TRBV3-2); the D is unclear. This CDR3 has 13 residues. Germline values: CDR1 LGHDT, CDR2 YNNKEL (reference sequence). The ends were cut back, 2 bases at V and 8 bases at J, with 12 bases in the middle. The chain's CDR3 is CASSQWEGEEAFF. The CDR3 coding sequence is TGTGCCAGCAGCCAATGGGAGGGCGAAGAAGCTTTCTTT.

V gene TRBV7-9 combines with J gene TRBJ1-2; TRBD1 aligns across 7 bases. The CDR3 runs to 14 residues. V trimming: 8 bases; J trimming: 0 bases; junction bases outside the gene matches: 6. Per germline, CDR1 SEHNR and CDR2 FQNEAQ (reference sequence). The CDR3 sequence: CASGGQLSNYGYTF. The CDR3 nucleotides are TGTGCCAGCGGGGGACAGCTATCTAACTATGGCTACACCTTC.